The rows below give T cell receptor beta chains drawn from one sample of a study of CXCR3-negative and CXCR3-positive naive CD8 T cells. For each CDR3 protein, TCRdb gives one entry from its re-call of the 5' RACE reads, without DNA. Listed are some 66,000 distinct CDR3 sequences; about 1.5% falls within the top ten. The sample consisted of naive CXCR3- CD8+ T cells from blood. All receptors come from a human donor in good health. Some clones in this sample may be carry-over from other donors' samples. CDR3s include the opening cysteine and the closing phenylalanine or tryptophan.

v_gene	j_gene	CDR3aa
TRBV28	TRBJ2-3	CASSFLGQGITDTQYF
TRBV27	TRBJ2-7	CASSLGPFYEQYF
TRBV2	TRBJ1-4	CASMPRAIEKLFF
TRBV7-9	TRBJ2-2	CASSPDRGSTGELFF
TRBV12-3/TRBV12-4	TRBJ2-7	CASSFGVGQNYEQYF
TRBV27	TRBJ2-7	CASSLSRDYEQYF
TRBV7-9	TRBJ1-1	CASSLATTEAFF
TRBV6-2/TRBV6-3	TRBJ2-4	CASIPGRGGTKNIQYF
TRBV29-1	TRBJ2-1	CSVEYTSNEQFF
TRBV29-1	TRBJ2-1	CSVGSGDRDTYNEQFF
TRBV5-1	TRBJ2-1	CASSSLGGSGNEQFF
TRBV7-6	TRBJ2-7	CASSLAHGSSYEQYF
TRBV4-2	TRBJ2-7	CASSHLLAGDDSSYEQYF
TRBV3-1	TRBJ1-5	CASSHGQGIYNQPQHF
TRBV7-2	TRBJ1-6	CASSPGPGNSPLHF
TRBV4-3	TRBJ1-1	CASSQDGYQNTEAFF
TRBV7-9	TRBJ1-4	CASSLTTGADEKLFF
TRBV6-5	TRBJ2-1	CASSYGPNYNEQFF
TRBV4-2	TRBJ2-1	CASSQENEQFF
TRBV19	TRBJ2-2	CASSMWEYAGELFF
TRBV5-1	TRBJ2-2	CASSLNPSSGANTGELFF
TRBV7-6	TRBJ2-3	CASSLAGSTDTQYF
TRBV5-6	TRBJ2-1	CASRAGGGYNEQFF
TRBV5-5	TRBJ2-7	CASSLSNLDSYEQYF
TRBV6-6	TRBJ2-3	CASSGGAARDTQYF
TRBV20-1	TRBJ2-5	CSANRGVGGYQETQYF
TRBV11-2	TRBJ1-2	CASSLETGGMDYGYTF
TRBV20-1	TRBJ2-7	CSARSRHTNRDSNTYEQYF
TRBV7-9	TRBJ2-7	CASSLVDRGLSYEQYF
TRBV7-3	TRBJ2-3	CASSFQTGAFDTQYF
TRBV29-1	TRBJ2-2	CSAWDKLTGELFF
TRBV7-9	TRBJ2-1	CASSLTSGGHEQFF
TRBV6-4	TRBJ1-2	CASSDFPQAGGSYGYTF